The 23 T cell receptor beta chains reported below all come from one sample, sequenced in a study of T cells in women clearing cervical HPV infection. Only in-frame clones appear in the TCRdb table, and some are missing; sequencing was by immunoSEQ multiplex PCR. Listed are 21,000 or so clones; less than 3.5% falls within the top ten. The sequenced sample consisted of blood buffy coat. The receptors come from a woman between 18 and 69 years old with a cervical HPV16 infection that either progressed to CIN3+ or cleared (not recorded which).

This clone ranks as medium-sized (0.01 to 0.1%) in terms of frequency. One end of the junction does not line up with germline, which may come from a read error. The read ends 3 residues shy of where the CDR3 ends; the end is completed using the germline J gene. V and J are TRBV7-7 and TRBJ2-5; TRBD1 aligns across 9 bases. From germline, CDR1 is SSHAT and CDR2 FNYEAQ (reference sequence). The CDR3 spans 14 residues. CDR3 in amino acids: CASSLAGTGMTQYF. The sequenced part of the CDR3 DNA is TGTGCTAGCAGCTTAGCCGGGACAGGGATGACC. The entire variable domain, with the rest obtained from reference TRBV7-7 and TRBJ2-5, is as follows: GAGVSQSPRYKVTKRGQDVTLRCDPISSHATLYWYQQALGQGPEFLTYFNYEAQPDKSGLPSDRFSAERPEGSISTLTIQRTEQRDSAMYRCASSLAGTGMTQYFGPGTRLLVL.

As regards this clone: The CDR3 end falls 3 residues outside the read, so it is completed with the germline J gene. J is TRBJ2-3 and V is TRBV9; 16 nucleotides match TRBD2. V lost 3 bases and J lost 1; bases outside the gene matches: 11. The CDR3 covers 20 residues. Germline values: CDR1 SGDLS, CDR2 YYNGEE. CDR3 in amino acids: CASSETPGLAGGPRTDTQYF. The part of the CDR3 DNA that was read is TGTGCCAGCAGCGAGACCCCGGGACTAGCGGGGGGGCCGCGCACAGATACG.

The CDR3 bases that were read are TGTGCCTGGAGTGTACAAGGGTGGAGC. This sequence encodes CAWSVQGWS. The full CDR3 reads CAWSVQGWSYTF. The V gene is TRBV30, the J gene TRBJ1-2; D gene ambiguous. The read ends 3 residues shy of where the CDR3 ends; the end is completed using the germline J gene. The germline V gene encodes CDR1 GTSNPN and CDR2 SVGIG (reference sequence). This CDR3 contains 12 residues.

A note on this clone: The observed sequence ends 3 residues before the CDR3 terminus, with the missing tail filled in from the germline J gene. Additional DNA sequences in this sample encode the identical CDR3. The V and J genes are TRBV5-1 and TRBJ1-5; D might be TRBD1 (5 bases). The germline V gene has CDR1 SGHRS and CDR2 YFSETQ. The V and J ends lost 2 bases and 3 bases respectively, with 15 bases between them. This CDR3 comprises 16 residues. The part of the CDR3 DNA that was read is TGCGCCAGCAGCTTAAGGCGGCAGGGTGACAATCAGCCC. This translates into CASSLRRQGDNQP. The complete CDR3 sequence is CASSLRRQGDNQPQHF.

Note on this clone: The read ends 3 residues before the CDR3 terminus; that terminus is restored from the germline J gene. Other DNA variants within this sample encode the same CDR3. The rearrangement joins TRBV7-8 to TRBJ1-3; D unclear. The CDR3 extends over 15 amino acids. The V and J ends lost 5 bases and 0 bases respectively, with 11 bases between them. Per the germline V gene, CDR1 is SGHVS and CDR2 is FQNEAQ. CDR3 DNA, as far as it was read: TGTGCCAGCAGCCAAGAGGGCTACTCTGGAAACACC. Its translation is CASSQEGYSGNT. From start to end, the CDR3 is CASSQEGYSGNTIYF. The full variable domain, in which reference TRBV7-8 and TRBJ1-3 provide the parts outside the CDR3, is GAGVSQSPRYKVAKRGQDVALRCDPISGHVSLFWYQQALGQGPEFLTYFQNEAQLDKSGLPSDRFFAERPEGSVSTLKIQRTQQEDSAVYLCASSQEGYSGNTIYFGEGSWLTVV.

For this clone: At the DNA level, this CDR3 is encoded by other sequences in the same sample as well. CDR3 bases read: TGTGCCAGCAGTGAAGCACACTACTCTGGAAACACC. Protein: CASSEAHYSGNT. The full CDR3 is CASSEAHYSGNTIYF. The rearrangement links TRBV6-1 to TRBJ1-3, with D unclear. The sequence runs out 3 residues before the end of the CDR3; the remainder is reconstructed from the germline J gene. V lost 0 bases to trimming and J lost 0 bases, with 6 bases between them. CDR3 length: 15 amino acids. In germline, CDR1 is MNHNS, CDR2 SASEGT.

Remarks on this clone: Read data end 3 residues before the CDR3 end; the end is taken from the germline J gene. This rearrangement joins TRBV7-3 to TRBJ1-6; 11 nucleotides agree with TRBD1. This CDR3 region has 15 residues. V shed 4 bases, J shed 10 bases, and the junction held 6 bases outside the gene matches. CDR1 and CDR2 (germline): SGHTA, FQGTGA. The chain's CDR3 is CASSSTGTGGSPLHF. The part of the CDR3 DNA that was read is TGTGCCAGCAGCTCGACCGGGACAGGGGGGTCACCC.

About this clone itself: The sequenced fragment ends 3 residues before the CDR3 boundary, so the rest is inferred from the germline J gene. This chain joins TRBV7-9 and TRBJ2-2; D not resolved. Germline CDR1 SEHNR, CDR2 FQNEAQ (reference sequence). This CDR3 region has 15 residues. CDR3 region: CASSSPGFTNEKLFF. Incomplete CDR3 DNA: TGTGCCAGCAGCTCCCCCGGATTCACTAATGAAAAG.

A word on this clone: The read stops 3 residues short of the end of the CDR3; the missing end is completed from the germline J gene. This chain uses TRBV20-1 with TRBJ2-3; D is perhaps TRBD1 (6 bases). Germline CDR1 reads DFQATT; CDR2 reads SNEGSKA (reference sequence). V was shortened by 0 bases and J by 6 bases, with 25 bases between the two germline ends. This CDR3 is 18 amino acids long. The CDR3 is CSARDHLIRAGDDDTQYF. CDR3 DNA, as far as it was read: TGCAGTGCTAGAGATCACCTCATAAGGGCAGGGGATGATGATACG.

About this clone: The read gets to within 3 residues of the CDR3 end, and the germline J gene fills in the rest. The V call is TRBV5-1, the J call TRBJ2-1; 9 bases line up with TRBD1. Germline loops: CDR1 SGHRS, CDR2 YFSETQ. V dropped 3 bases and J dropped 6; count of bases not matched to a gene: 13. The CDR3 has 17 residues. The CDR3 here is CASSSKRDRVGANEQFF. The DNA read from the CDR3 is TGCGCCAGCAGCTCGAAGAGGGACAGGGTTGGGGCCAATGAG.

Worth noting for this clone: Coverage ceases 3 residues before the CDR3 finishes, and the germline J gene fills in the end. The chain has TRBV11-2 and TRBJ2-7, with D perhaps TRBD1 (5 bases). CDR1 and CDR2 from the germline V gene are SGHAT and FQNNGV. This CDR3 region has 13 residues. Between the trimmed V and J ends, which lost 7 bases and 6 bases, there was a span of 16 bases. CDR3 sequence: CASTQLRESEQYF. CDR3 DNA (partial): TGTGCCAGCACCCAACTCAGGGAAAGCGAG.

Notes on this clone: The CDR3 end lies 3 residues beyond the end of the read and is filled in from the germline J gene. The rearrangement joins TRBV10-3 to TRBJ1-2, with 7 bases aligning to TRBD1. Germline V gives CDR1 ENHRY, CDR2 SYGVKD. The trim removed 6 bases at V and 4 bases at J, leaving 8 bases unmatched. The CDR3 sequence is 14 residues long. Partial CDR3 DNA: TGTGCCATCAGCCAGGGGGGATCCAGCTATGGC. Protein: CAISQGGSSYG. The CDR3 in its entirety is CAISQGGSSYGYTF.

CDR3 bases read: TGTGCCAGCAGCTTCTTAAGACAGTTATCACCC. Translating gives CASSFLRQLSP. The whole CDR3 protein reads CASSFLRQLSPLHF. The chain is built from TRBV5-6 and TRBJ1-6; D might be TRBD1 (5 bases). Read data end 3 residues before the CDR3 end; the end is taken from the germline J gene. CDR3 size: 14 residues. Germline V CDR1 and CDR2: SGHDT, YYEEEE. V was clipped by 2 bases and J by 10 bases, with 13 bases between them.

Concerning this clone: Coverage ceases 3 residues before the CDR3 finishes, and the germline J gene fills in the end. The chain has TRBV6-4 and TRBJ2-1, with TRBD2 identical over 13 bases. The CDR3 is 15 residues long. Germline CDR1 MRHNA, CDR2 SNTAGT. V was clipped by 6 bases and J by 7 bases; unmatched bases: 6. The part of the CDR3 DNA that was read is TGTGCCAGCAGCGCAACTAGCGGGAGGGGTAATGAG. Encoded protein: CASSATSGRGNE. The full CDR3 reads CASSATSGRGNEQFF.

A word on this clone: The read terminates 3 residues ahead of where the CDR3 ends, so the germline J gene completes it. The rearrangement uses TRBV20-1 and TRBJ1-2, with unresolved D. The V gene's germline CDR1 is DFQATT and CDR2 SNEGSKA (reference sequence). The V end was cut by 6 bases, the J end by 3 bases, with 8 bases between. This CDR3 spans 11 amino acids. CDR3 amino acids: CSAPLYYGYTF. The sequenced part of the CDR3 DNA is TGCAGTGCCCCTCTCTACTATGGC.

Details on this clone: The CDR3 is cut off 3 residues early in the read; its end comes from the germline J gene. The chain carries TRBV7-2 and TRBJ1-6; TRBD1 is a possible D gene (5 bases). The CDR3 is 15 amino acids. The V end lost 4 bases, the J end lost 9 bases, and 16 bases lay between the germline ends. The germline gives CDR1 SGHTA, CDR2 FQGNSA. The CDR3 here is CASSSSAGTRSPLHF. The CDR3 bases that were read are TGTGCCAGCAGCTCAAGCGCAGGGACTCGTTCACCC.

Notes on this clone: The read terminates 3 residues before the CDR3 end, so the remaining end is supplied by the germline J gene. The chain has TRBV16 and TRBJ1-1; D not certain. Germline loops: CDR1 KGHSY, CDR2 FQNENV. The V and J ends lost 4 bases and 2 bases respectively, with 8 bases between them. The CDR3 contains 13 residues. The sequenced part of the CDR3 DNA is TGTGCCAGCAGCCTCTATGAAAACACTGAA. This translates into CASSLYENTE. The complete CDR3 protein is CASSLYENTEAFF.

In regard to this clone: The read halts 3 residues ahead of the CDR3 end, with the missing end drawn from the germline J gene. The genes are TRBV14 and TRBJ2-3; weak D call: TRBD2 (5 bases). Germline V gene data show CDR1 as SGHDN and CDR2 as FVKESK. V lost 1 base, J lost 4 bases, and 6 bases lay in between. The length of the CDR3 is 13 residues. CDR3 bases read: TGTGCCAGCAGCCAAGGAGGGTCAGATACG. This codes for CASSQGGSDT. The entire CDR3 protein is CASSQGGSDTQYF.

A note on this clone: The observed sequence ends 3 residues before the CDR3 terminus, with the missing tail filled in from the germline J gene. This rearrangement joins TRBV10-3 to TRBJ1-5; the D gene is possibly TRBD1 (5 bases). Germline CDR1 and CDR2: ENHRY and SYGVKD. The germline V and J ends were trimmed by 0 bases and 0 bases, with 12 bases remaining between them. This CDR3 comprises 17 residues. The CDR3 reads CAISESRGGYSNQPQHF. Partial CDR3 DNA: TGTGCCATCAGTGAGTCTCGGGGGGGTTATAGCAATCAGCCC.

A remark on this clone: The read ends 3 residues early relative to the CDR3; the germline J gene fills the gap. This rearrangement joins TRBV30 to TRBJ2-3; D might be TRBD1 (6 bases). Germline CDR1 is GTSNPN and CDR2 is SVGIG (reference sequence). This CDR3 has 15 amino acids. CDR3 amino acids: CAWSVGLQGGQPQYF. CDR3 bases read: TGTGCCTGGAGTGTAGGTCTTCAAGGGGGTCAGCCG.

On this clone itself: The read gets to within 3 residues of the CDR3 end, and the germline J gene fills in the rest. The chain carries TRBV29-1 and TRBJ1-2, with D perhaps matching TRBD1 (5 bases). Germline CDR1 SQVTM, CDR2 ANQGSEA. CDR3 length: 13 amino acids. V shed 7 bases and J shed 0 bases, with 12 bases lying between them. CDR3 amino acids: CSGGDRSNYGYTF. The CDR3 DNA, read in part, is TGCAGCGGGGGGGACCGATCTAACTATGGC.

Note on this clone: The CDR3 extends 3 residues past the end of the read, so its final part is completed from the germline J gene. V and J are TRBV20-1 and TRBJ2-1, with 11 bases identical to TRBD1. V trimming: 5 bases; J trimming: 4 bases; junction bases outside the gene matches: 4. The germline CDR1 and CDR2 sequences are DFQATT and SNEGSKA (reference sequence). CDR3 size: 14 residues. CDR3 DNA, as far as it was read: TGCAGTGCTTTGGACAGGGGGCTATACAATGAG. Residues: CSALDRGLYNE. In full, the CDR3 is CSALDRGLYNEQFF.

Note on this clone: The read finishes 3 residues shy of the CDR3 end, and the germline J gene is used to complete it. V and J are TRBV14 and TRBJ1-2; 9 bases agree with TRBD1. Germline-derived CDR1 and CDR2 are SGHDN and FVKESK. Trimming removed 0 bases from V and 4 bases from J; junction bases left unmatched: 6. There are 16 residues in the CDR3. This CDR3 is CASSQDFGQGSYGYTF. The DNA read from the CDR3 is TGTGCCAGCAGCCAAGATTTCGGACAGGGGTCCTATGGC.